The T cell receptor (beta chain) described here comes from a study of T cells in Graves' hyperthyroidism and ophthalmopathy. Looking at the study overall: It was at initial diagnosis, before any treatment, that peripheral blood was collected. Findings and limits, study-wide: Blood also contained most expanded thyroid clonotypes above 0.001.

The CDR3 regions of TCR beta were amplified from RNA transcripts. With the HTBI primer set, the TCR CDR3 went through a first round of RT-PCR. TCRdb redid the calling of the multiplex PCR reads with MiXCR, one entry per CDR3 protein. The table has about 640,000 distinct CDR3 sequences, around 20% seen once. V trimming: 2 bases; J trimming: 7 bases; junction bases outside the gene matches: 9. The CDR3 totals 15 residues. From germline, CDR1 is MNHEY and CDR2 SMNVEV (reference sequence). This clonotype has ten or more counts. The antigen is undetermined. Sequenced: blood. The sequence derives from a man aged 25 to 40 with Graves' ophthalmopathy. V usage is TRBV27 and J usage is TRBJ2-7; 9 bases align to TRBD1. The CDR3 DNA reads as TGTGCCAGCAGTTTAAGGGGACAGGGTCCCGGGGAGCAGTACTTC. This translates into CASSLRGQGPGEQYF.